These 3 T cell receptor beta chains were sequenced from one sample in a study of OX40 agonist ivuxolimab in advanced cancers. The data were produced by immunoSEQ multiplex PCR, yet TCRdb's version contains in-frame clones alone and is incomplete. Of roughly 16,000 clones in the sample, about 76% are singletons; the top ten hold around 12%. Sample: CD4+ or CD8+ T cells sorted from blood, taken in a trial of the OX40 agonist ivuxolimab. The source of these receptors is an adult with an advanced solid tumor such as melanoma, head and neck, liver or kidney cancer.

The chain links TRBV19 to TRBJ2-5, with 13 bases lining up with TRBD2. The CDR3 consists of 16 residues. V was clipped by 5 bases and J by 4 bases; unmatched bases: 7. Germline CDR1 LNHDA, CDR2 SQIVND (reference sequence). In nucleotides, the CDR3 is TGTGCCAGTAGTGTTACTAGCGGGGGGGGAGGAGAGACCCAGTACTTC. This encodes CASSVTSGGGGETQYF. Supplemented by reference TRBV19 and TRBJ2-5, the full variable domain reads DGGITQSPKYLFRKEGQNVTLSCEQNLNHDAMYWYRQDPGQGLRLIYYSQIVNDFQKGDIAEGYSVSREKKESFPLTVTSAQKNPTAFYLCASSVTSGGGGETQYFGPGTRLLVL.

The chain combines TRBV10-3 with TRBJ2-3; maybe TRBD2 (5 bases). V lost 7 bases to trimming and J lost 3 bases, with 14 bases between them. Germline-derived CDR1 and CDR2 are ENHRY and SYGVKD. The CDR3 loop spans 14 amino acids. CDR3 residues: CAITEGLGTDTQYF. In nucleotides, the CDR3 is TGTGCCATCACCGAGGGCTTGGGGACAGATACGCAGTATTTT.

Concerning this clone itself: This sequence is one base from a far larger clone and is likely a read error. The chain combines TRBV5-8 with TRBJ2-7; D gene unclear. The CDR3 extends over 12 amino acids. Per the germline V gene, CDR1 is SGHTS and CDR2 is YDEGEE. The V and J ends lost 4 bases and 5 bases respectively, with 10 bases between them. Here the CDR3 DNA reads TGTGCCAGCAGCACGGAAGGGAACGAGCAGTACTTC. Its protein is CASSTEGNEQYF.